These 2 T cell receptor beta chains were all obtained from the same sample, sequenced in a study of spatial heterogeneity in lung cancer. Indicated time point: sample taken at primary tumor resection. Sequencing was performed on whole RNA extracted from tumor and nontumor lung tissue, or from frozen PBMC, and the material was left unsorted. One entry per CDR3 protein results from TCRdb running MiXCR on the 5' RACE reads. The sample yields about 85,000 distinct CDR3 sequences, 15% to 20% seen once. The sample was PBMCs, taken at surgery. The receptors stem from a male donor with early-stage non-small cell lung cancer.

This clonotype has only a few counts. The chain has TRBV7-2 and TRBJ1-1; D is unclear. The length of the CDR3 is 13 residues. The V and J ends lost 5 bases and 6 bases respectively, with 13 bases between them. Germline CDR1 SGHTA, CDR2 FQGNSA. The CDR3 protein is CASSREQAAEAFF. For the CDR3, the DNA is TGTGCCAGCAGCAGGGAGCAGGCGGCTGAAGCTTTCTTT. The entire variable domain, with the rest obtained from reference TRBV7-2 and TRBJ1-1, is as follows: GAGVSQSPSNKVTEKGKDVELRCDPISGHTALYWYRQSLGQGLEFLIYFQGNSAPDKSGLPSDRFSAERTGGSVSTLTIQRTQQEDSAVYLCASSREQAAEAFFGQGTRLTVV.

This clonotype was observed a few times. This rearrangement joins TRBV28 to TRBJ1-2; TRBD1 matches 7 bases. This CDR3 region has 14 residues. Trimming at V came to 6 bases and at J to 5 bases, leaving 9 bases not matched to a gene. Germline values: CDR1 MDHEN, CDR2 SYDVKM. For the CDR3, the DNA is TGTGCCAGCAGCCCGGGACAGCCGGGGTATGGCTACACCTTC. Translated: CASSPGQPGYGYTF.